The entry that follows covers one T cell receptor (beta chain) sequence. Its antigen is unidentified. The sample comes from a study of shared clonotypes between healthy human individuals. Whole-study results and caveats: A few donors shared approximately 5% of their naive CD4 clonotypes.

Only in-frame clones appear in the TCRdb table, and some are missing; sequencing was by immunoSEQ multiplex PCR. The sample holds around 1,900,000 clones, just under 95% seen once. The CDR3 is 15 residues long. In germline, CDR1 is MDHEN, CDR2 SYDVKM. Between the trimmed V and J ends, which lost 2 bases and 5 bases, there was a span of 13 bases. Positively selected for CCR7, the CD45RO-negative cells used as naive CD8 cells excluded terminally differentiated effector memory CD45RA+ cells. This receptor was identified in a man between 18 and 35 years old in good health. Some clones in this sample may be carry-over from other donors' samples. Input material: naive CD8+ T cells from PBMCs. The rearrangement uses TRBV28 and TRBJ1-5; D is uncertain. CDR3 loop: CASSLLGAFDQPQHF. The CDR3 bases are TGTGCCAGCAGTTTACTCGGAGCCTTCGATCAGCCCCAGCATTTT.